One sample yielded the 2 T cell receptor beta chains listed below, sequenced in a study of cytomegalovirus exposure and HLA in healthy donors. Assay: immunoSEQ multiplex PCR; the TCRdb copy retains only in-frame clones and omits some. This repertoire shows 130,000 or so clones, roughly 90% found once; its top ten account for 1.5% to 2%. Sample: PBMCs. The receptors stem from a woman aged 18 to 35 in good health and CMV-seronegative.

The chain links TRBV19 to TRBJ1-2; 9 bases are a match to TRBD1. This CDR3 spans 15 amino acids. Germline values: CDR1 LNHDA, CDR2 SQIVND (reference sequence). The junction had 8 bases not matched to a gene; V was cut back by 1 base and J by 8 bases. The CDR3 protein is CASSIAHRGRGGYTF. The CDR3 DNA is TGTGCCAGTAGTATAGCCCACAGGGGGCGCGGCGGCTACACCTTC.

The chain joins TRBV18 to TRBJ1-2; 9 bases align to TRBD1. Germline trimming cut 1 base from V and 2 bases from J; bases unmatched to any gene: 17. The length of the CDR3 is 20 residues. From germline, CDR1 is KGHSH and CDR2 LQKENI. CDR3 sequence (DNA): TGTGCCAGCTCACCACTGGGCGGCGGAGGGACAGGGTCTTTAAACTATGGCTACACCTTC. Translated, it gives CASSPLGGGGTGSLNYGYTF.